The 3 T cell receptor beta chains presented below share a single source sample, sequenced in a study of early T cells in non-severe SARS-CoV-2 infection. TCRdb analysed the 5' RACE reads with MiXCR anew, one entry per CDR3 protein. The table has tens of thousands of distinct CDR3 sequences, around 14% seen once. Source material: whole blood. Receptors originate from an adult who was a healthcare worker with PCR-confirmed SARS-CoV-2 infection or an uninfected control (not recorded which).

The CDR3 sequence is CASRRAGQTYEQYF. The CDR3 nucleotides read TGTGCCTCCCGGAGGGCCGGGCAAACCTACGAGCAGTACTTC. The chain carries TRBV28 and TRBJ2-7; D is possibly TRBD2 (6 bases). The germline V gene encodes CDR1 MDHEN and CDR2 SYDVKM. V was shortened by 11 bases and J by 2 bases, with 19 bases between the two germline ends. This CDR3 has 14 amino acids.

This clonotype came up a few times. This chain's CDR3 is CASSFLAGGDEQYF. The CDR3 DNA sequence: TGTGCCAGCAGTTTTTTAGCGGGAGGCGACGAGCAGTACTTC. The chain uses TRBV28 and TRBJ2-7, with 10 bases fitting TRBD2. The CDR3 is made up of 14 amino acids. Germline loops: CDR1 MDHEN, CDR2 SYDVKM. The V segment lost 3 bases and the J segment 5 bases; nucleotides outside the gene matches: 4. Based on the CDR3 plus reference TRBV28 and TRBJ2-7, the full variable domain is DVKVTQSSRYLVKRTGEKVFLECVQDMDHENMFWYRQDPGLGLRLIYFSYDVKMKEKGDIPEGYSVSREKKERFSLILESASTNQTSMYLCASSFLAGGDEQYFGPGTRLTVT.

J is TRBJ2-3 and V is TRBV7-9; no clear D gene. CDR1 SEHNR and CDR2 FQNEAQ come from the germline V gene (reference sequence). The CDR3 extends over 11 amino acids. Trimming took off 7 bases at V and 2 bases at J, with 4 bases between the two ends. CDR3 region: CASTNTDTQYF. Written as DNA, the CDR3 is TGTGCCAGCACCAACACAGATACGCAGTATTTT.